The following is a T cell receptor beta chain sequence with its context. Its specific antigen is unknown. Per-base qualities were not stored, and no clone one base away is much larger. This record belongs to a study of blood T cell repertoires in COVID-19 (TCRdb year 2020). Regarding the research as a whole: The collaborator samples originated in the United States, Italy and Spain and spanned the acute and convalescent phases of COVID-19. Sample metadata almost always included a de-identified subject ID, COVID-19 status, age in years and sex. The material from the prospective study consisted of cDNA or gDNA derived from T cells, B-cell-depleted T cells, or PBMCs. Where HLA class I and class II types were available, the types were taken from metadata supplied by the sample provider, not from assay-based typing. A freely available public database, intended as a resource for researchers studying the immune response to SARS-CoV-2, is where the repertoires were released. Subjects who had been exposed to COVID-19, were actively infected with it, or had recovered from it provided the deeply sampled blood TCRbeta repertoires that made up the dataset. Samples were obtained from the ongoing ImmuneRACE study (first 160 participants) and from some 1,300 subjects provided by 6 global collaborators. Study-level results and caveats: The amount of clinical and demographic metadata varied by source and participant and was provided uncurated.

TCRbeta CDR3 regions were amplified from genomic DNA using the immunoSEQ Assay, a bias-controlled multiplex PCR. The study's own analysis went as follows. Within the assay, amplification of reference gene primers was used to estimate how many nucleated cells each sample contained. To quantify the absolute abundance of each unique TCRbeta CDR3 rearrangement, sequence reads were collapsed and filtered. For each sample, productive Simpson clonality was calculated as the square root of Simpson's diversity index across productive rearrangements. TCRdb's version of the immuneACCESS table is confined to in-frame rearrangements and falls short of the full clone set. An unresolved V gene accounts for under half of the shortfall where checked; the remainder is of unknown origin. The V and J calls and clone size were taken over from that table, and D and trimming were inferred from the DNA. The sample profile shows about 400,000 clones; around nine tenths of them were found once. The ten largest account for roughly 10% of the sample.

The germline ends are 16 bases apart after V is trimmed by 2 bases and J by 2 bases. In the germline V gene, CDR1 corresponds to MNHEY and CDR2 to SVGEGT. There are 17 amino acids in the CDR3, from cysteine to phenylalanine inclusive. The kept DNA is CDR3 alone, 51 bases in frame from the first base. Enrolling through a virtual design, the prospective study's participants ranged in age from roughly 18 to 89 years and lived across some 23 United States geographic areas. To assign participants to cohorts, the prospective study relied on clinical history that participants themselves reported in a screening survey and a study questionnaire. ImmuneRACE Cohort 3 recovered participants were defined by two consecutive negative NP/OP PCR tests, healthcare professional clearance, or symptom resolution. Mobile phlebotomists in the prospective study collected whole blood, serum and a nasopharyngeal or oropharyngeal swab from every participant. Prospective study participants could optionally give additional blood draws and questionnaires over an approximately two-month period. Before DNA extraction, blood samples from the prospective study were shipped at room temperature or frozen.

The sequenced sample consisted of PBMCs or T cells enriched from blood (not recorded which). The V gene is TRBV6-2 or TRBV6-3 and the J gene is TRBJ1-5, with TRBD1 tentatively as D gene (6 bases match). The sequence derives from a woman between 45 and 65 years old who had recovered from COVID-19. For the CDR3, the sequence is CASSYRTGLVGNQPQHF. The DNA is TGTGCCAGCAGTTACCGTACAGGGCTGGTTGGCAATCAGCCCCAGCATTTT.